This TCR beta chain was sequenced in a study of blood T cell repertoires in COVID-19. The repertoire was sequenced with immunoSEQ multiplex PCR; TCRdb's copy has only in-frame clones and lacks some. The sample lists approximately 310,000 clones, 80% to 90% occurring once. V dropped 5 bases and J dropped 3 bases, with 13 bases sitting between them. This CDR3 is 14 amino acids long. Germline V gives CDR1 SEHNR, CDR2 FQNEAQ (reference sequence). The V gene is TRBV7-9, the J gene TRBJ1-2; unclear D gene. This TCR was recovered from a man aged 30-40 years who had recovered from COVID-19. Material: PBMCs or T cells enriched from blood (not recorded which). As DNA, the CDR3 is TGTGCCAGCAGCCCAGACGGGGTTCACTATGGCTACACCTTC. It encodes CASSPDGVHYGYTF.